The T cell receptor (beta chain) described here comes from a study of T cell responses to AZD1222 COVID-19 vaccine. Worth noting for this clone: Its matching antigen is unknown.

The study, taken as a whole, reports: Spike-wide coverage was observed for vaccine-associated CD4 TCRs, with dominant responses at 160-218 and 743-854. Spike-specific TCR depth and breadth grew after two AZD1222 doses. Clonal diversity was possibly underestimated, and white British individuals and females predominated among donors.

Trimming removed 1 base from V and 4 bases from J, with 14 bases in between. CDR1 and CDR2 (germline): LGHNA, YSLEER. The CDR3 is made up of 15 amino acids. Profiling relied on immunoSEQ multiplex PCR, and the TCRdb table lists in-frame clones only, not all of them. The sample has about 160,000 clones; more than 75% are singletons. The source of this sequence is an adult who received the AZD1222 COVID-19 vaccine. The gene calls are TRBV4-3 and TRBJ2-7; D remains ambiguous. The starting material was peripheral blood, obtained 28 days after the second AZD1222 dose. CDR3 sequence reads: CASSQVGTARYEQYF. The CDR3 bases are TGCGCCAGCAGCCAAGTGGGTACAGCCCGGTACGAGCAGTACTTC.